The present T cell receptor (beta chain) was sequenced within a study of blood T cell repertoires in COVID-19. V lost 2 bases to trimming and J lost 3 bases, with 7 bases between them. Germline CDR1 is MNHEY and CDR2 is SMNVEV (reference sequence). CDR3 size: 13 residues. As originally analysed: Researchers report that nucleated cell counts were estimated from reference gene primer amplification. Profiled with immunoSEQ multiplex PCR; TCRdb holds only in-frame clones, not every one. V, J and clone size reflect that table, while D and trimming were determined from the DNA. Of about 480,000 clones listed, 85% to 90% are singletons. This clone has a single count.

The chain employs TRBV27 and TRBJ1-2, with D possibly matching TRBD1 (5 bases). Source material: peripheral blood. The TCR comes from a man between 18 and 29 years old with COVID-19, enrolled during active disease. CDR3 DNA: TGTGCCAGCAGTTTAACCAGGGACTATGGCTACACCTTC. The encoded protein is CASSLTRDYGYTF.